The T cell receptor beta chain under discussion was sequenced for a study of T-cell reconstitution after alpha-beta-depleted transplantation in children. Study results and limitations: Surviving thymic progenitors and recipient T cells were the source of high TCRbeta diversity at day 60 in some patients.

This clonotype was counted a few times. Its antigen remains unidentified. This CDR3 has 18 residues. Germline CDR1 and CDR2: KGHDR and SFDVKD. The trim removed 7 bases at V and 4 bases at J, leaving 15 bases unmatched. Molecular barcoding with unique molecular identifiers was used for the TCRbeta library. Each CDR3 protein gets one entry after TCRdb re-called the PCR reads with MiXCR. The table has around 490,000 distinct CDR3 sequences, about an eighth seen once; the top ten hold about 14%. Sequences were derived from PBMCs, mostly from graft donor cells, sampled 180 days after TCRalphabeta/CD19-depleted stem cell transplant. The chain is built from TRBV24-1 and TRBJ1-2; 12 nucleotides match TRBD1. The origin of this receptor is a female patient between 2 and 15 years old who had a stem cell transplant for aplastic anemia, so the T cells may come from the graft donor. CDR3 protein: CATSDPGTGGSIGYGYTF. The CDR3 DNA is TGTGCCACCAGCGATCCCGGGACAGGGGGCAGTATCGGCTATGGCTACACCTTC.